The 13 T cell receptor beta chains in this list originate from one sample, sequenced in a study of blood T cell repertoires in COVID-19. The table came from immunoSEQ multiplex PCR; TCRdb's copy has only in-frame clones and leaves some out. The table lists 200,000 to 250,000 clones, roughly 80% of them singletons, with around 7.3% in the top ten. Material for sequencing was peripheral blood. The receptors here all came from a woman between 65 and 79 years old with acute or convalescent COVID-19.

The CDR3 loop is CASSQDSYGYTF. The CDR3 DNA follows: TGCGCCAGCAGCCAAGACAGCTATGGCTACACCTTC. The V call is TRBV4-1, the J call TRBJ1-2; no clear D gene. Germline CDR1 is MGHRA and CDR2 is YSYEKL. The CDR3 is 12 residues long. Trimming took off 0 bases at V and 4 bases at J, with 3 bases between the two ends.

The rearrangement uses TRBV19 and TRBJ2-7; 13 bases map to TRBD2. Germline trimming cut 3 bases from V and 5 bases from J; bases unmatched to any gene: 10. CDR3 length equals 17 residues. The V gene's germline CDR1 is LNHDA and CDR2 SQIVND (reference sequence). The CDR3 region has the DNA TGTGCCAGTAGTATTATGGGACTAGCGGGGCCATCCGACGAGCAGTACTTC. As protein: CASSIMGLAGPSDEQYF.

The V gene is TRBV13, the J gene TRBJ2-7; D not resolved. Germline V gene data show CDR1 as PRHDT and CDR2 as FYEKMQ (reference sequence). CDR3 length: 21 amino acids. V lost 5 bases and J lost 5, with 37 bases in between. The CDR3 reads CASSTNPPSGIIAQNTHEQYV. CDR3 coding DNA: TGTGCCAGCAGCACAAACCCCCCATCCGGCATAATAGCCCAGAACACTCACGAGCAGTACGTC.

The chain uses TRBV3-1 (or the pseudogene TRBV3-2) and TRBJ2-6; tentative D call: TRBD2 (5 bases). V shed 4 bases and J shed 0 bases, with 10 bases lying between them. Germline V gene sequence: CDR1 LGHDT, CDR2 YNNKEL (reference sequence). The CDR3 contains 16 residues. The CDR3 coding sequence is TGTGCCAGCAGCCTAATCGGACTCTCTGGGGCCAACGTCCTGACTTTC. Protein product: CASSLIGLSGANVLTF.

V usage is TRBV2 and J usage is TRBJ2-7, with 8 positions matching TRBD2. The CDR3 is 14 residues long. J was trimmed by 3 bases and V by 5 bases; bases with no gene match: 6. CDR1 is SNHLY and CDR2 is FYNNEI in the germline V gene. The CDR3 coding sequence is TGTGCCAGCAGTCGCGGGGGGCTCATCTACGAGCAGTACTTC. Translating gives CASSRGGLIYEQYF.

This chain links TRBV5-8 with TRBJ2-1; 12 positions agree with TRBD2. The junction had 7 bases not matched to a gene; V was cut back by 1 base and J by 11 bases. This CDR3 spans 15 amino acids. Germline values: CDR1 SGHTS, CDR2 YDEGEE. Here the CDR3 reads CASSLTSGGTMKQFF. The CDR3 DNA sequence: TGTGCCAGCAGCTTGACTAGCGGGGGGACAATGAAGCAGTTCTTC.

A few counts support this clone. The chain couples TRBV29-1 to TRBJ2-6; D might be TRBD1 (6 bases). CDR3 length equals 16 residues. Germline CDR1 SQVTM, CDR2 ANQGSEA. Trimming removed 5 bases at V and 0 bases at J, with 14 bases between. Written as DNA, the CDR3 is TGCAGCGTTTTCCGGGACACCAACTCTGGGGCCAACGTCCTGACTTTC. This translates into CSVFRDTNSGANVLTF.

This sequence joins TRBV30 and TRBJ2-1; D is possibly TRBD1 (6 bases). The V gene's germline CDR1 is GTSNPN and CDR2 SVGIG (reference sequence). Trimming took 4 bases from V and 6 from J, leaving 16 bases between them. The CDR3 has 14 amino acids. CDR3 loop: CAWTGGGLPNEQFF. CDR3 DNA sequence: TGTGCCTGGACTGGGGGCGGTCTCCCCAATGAGCAGTTCTTC.

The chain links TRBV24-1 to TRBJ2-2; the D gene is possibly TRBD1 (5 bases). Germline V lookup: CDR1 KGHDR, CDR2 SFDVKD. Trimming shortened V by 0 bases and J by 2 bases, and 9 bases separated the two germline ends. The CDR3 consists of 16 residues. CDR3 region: CATSDLQDRNTGELFF. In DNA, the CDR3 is TGTGCCACCAGTGATTTGCAAGACAGAAACACCGGGGAGCTGTTTTTT.

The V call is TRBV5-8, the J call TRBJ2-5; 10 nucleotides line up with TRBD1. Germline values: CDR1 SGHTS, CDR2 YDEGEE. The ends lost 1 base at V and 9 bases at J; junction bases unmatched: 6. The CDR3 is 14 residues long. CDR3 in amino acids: CASSLIRTGGAQYF. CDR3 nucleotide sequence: TGTGCCAGCAGCTTGATTAGGACAGGGGGGGCCCAGTACTTC.

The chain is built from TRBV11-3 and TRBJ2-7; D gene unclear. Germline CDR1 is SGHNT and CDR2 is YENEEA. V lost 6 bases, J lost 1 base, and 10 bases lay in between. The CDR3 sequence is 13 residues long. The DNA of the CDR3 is TGTGCCAGCAGGACGGGTGGTTCCTACGAGCAGTACGTC. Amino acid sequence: CASRTGGSYEQYV.

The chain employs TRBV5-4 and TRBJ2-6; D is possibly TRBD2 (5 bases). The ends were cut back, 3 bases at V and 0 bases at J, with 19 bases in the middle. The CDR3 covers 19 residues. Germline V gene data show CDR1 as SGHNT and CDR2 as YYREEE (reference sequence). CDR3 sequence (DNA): TGTGCCAGCAGCTCGGCCGGAGGACTGTTTAGCTCTGGGGCCAACGTCCTGACTTTC. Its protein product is CASSSAGGLFSSGANVLTF.

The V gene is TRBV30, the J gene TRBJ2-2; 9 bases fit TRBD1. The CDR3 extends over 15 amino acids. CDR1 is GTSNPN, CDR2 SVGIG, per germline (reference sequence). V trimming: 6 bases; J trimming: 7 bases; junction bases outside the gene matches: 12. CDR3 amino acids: CACTRTGGFSGELFF. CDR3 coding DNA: TGTGCCTGTACACGAACAGGGGGCTTCAGCGGGGAGCTGTTTTTT.